This T cell receptor beta chain was profiled in a study of blood T cell repertoires in COVID-19 (dated by TCRdb to between 2020 and 2021). Broadly, across the study: The collaborator samples originated in the United States, Italy and Spain and spanned the acute and convalescent phases of COVID-19. Where HLA class I and class II types were available, the types were taken from metadata supplied by the sample provider, not from assay-based typing. The material from the prospective study consisted of cDNA or gDNA derived from T cells, B-cell-depleted T cells, or PBMCs. A freely available public database, intended as a resource for researchers studying the immune response to SARS-CoV-2, is where the repertoires were released. The samples were drawn from the first 160 participants of the ongoing ImmuneRACE study and from 950 to 1,500 subjects provided by 6 global collaborators. Deeply sampled blood TCRbeta repertoires from subjects exposed to, actively infected with, or recovered from COVID-19 were included in the dataset. The sample metadata nearly always contained a de-identified subject ID, COVID-19 status, age in years and sex.

The junction carries 10 bases between V and J, which are trimmed by 1 base and 0 bases respectively. CDR1 and CDR2 (LGHNA, YNFKEQ) derive from the germline V gene. Its CDR3 holds 15 amino acids, cysteine through phenylalanine. Only the CDR3 part of the read is kept: 45 bases, read in frame from the first base. As concerns this clone: Its antigen is not yet known. No clone much larger than this one lies a single base away; base qualities are absent.

Each collaborating institution followed its own protocols to collect whole blood in K2EDTA tubes. For TCRbeta analysis, collaborator samples were shipped as frozen whole blood, as isolated PBMCs, or as DNA extracted from either sample type. General findings and caveats noted by the study authors: Clinical and demographic metadata were provided uncurated, with the amount varying by source and participant.

The immunoSEQ Assay, a bias-controlled multiplex PCR, was used to amplify TCRbeta CDR3 regions from genomic DNA. In the authors' own workflow: Nucleated cell counts per sample were estimated from amplification of reference gene primers within the assay. To quantify the absolute abundance of each unique TCRbeta CDR3 rearrangement, sequence reads were collapsed and filtered. For each sample, productive Simpson clonality was calculated by taking the square root of Simpson's diversity index across productive rearrangements. Drawn from immuneACCESS, this table holds only the in-frame rearrangements with V and J called that TCRdb kept. Clones are partly lost; checked studies trace under half to an unresolved V gene and leave the rest unexplained. V and J calls and clone size are copied from that table; D and trimming were computed from the DNA. The sample records about 53,000 clones, about 86% of which are singletons. The ten largest make up around 4% of the sample.

This TCR was sampled from a middle-aged man with acute or convalescent COVID-19. Here the chain combines TRBV4-2 and TRBJ2-7; TRBD1 is possibly the D segment (5 matching bases). Sequenced material: peripheral blood. The CDR3 here reads CASSQANTGSYEQYF. The sequence in DNA is TGTGCCAGCAGCCAAGCCAACACAGGCTCCTACGAGCAGTACTTC.